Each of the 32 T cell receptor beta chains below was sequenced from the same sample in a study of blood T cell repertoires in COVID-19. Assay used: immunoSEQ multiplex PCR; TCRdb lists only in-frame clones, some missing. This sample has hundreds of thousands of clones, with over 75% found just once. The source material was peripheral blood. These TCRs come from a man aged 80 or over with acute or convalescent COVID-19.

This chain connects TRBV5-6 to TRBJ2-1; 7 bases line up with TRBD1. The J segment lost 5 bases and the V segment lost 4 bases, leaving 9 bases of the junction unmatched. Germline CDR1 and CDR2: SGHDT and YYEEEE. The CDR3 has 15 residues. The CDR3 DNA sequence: TGTGCCAGCAGCCGTCAGACAGGGTGGGACAATGAGCAGTTCTTC. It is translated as CASSRQTGWDNEQFF.

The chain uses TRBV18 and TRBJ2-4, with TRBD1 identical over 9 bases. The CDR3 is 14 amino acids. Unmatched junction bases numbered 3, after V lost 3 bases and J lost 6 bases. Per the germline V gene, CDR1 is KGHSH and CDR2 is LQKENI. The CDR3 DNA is TGTGCCAGCTCACCCGGGGGACAGGGAAACATTCAGTACTTC. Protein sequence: CASSPGGQGNIQYF.

For the CDR3, the DNA is TGTGCCAGCAGCTTGTGGCAGGTGTACAATGAGCAGTTCTTC. It codes for CASSLWQVYNEQFF. The chain is built from TRBV5-4 and TRBJ2-1; D unresolved. The CDR3 runs 14 residues. Between the trimmed V and J ends, which lost 1 base and 4 bases, there was a span of 9 bases. CDR1 and CDR2 from the germline V gene are SGHNT and YYREEE (reference sequence).

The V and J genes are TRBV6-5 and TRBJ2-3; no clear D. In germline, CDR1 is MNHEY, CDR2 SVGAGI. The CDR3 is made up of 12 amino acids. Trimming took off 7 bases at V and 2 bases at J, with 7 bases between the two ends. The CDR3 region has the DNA TGTGCCAGCATGCGAGTCACAGATACGCAGTATTTT. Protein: CASMRVTDTQYF.

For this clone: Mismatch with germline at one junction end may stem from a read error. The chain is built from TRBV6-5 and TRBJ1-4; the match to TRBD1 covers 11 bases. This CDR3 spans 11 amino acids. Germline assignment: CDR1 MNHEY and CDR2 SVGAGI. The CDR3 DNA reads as TGTGCCAGCAGTTACGGACAGGGGGCGCTTTTT. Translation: CASSYGQGALF.

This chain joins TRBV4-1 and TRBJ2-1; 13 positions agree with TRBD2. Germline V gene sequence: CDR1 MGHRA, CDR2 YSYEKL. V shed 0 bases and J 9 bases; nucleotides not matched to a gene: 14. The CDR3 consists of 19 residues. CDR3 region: CASSQDPGRGTSGTVEQFF. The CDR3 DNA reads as TGCGCCAGCAGCCAAGATCCTGGGAGGGGGACTAGCGGGACCGTTGAGCAGTTCTTC.

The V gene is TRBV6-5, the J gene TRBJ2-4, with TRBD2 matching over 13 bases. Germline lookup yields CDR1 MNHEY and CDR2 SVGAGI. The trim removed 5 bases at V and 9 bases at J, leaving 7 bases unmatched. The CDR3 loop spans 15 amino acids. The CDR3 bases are TGTGCCAGCAGTCCCGGGACTAGCGGGGAGGGCATTCAGTACTTC. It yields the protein CASSPGTSGEGIQYF.

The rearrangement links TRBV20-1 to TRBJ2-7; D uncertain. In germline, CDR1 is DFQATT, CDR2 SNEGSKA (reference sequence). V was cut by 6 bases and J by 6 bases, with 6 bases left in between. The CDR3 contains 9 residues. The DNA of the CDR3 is TGCAGTGCCTCTCGCGAGCAGTACTTC. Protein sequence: CSASREQYF.

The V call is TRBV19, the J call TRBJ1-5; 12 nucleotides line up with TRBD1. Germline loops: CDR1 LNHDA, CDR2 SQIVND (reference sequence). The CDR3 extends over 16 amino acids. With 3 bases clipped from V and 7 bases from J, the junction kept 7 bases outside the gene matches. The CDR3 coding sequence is TGTGCCAGTAGTATCCAGGGACAGGGGGCTGGGCAGCCCCAGCATTTT. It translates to CASSIQGQGAGQPQHF.

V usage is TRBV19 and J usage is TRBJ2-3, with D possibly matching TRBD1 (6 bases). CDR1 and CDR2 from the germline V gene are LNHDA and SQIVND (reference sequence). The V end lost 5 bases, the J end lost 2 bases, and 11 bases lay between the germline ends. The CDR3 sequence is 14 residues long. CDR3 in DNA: TGTGCCAGTAGTCTCCAGGGGTACACAGATACGCAGTATTTT. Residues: CASSLQGYTDTQYF.

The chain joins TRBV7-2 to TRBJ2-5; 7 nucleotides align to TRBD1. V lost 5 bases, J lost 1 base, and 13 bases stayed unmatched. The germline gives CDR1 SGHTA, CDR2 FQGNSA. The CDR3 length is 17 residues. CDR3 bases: TGTGCCAGCAGCCCAGGACTGCAGGGGGTAACCCAAGAGACCCAGTACTTC. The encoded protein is CASSPGLQGVTQETQYF.

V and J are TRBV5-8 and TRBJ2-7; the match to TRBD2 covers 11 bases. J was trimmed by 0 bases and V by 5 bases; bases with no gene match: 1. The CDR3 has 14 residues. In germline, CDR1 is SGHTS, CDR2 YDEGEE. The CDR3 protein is CASRLAGASYEQYV. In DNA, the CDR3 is TGTGCCAGCAGACTAGCGGGAGCCTCCTACGAGCAGTACGTC.

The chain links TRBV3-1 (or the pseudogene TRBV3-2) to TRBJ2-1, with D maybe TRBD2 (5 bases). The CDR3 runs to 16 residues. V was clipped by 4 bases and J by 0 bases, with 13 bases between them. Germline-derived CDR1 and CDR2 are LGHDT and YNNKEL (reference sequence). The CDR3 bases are TGTGCCAGCAGCCCGAGGGTGGCGATCTCCTACAATGAGCAGTTCTTC. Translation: CASSPRVAISYNEQFF.

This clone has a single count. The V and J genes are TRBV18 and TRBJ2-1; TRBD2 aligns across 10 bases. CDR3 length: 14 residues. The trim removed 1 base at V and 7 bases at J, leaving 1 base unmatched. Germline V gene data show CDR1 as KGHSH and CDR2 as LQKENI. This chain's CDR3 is CASSPRAGGNEQFF. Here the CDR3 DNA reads TGTGCCAGCTCACCACGAGCGGGAGGGAATGAGCAGTTCTTC.

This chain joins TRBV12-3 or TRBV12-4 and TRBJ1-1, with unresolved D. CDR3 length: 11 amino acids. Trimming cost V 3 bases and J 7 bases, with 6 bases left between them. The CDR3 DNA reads TGTGCCAGCAGTTTGAGGTTTGAAGCTTTCTTT. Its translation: CASSLRFEAFF.

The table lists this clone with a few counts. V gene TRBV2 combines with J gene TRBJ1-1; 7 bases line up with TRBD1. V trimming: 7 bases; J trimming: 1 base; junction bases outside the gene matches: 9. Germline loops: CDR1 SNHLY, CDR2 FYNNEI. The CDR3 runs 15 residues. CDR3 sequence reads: CASTLEDRPNTEAFF. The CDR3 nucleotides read TGTGCCAGCACCCTCGAGGACAGGCCGAACACTGAAGCTTTCTTT.

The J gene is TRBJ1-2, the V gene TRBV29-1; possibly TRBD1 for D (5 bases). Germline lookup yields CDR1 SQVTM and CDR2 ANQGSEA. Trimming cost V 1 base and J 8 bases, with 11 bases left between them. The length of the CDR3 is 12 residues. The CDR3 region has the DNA TGCAGCGTTGAAGCGACAGTGAGAGGCTACACCTTC. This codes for CSVEATVRGYTF.

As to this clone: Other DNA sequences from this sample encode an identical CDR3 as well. The CDR3: CASSMGPLNQPQHF. CDR3 bases: TGTGCCAGTAGTATGGGCCCGCTCAATCAGCCCCAGCATTTT. The genes are TRBV19 and TRBJ1-5; D is unresolved. The CDR3 spans 14 residues. V was clipped by 3 bases and J by 3 bases, with 9 bases between them. CDR1 LNHDA and CDR2 SQIVND come from the germline V gene (reference sequence).

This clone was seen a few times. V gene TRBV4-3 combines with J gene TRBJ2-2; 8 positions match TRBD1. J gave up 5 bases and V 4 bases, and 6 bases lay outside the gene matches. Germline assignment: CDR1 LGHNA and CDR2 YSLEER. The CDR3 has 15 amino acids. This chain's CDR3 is CASSLDRGGTGELFF. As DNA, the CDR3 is TGCGCCAGCAGCCTAGACAGGGGCGGGACCGGGGAGCTGTTTTTT.

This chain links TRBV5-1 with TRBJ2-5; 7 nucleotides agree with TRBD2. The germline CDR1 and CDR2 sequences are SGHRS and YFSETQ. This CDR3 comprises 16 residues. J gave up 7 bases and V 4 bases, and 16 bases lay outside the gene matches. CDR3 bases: TGCGCCAGCAGCCCCGAACCGGGACTAACCTCGGGGACCCAGTACTTC. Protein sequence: CASSPEPGLTSGTQYF. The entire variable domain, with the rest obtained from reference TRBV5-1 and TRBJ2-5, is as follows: KAGVTQTPRYLIKTRGQQVTLSCSPISGHRSVSWYQQTPGQGLQFLFEYFSETQRNKGNFPGRFSGRQFSNSRSEMNVSTLELGDSALYLCASSPEPGLTSGTQYFGPGTRLLVL.

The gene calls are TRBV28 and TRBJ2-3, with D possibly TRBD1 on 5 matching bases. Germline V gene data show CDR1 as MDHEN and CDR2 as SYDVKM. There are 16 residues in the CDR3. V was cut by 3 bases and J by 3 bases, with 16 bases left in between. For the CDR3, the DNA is TGTGCCAGCAGTTTGACAGTAATTAGAGGAACAGATACGCAGTATTTT. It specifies CASSLTVIRGTDTQYF. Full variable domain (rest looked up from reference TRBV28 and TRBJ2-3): DVKVTQSSRYLVKRTGEKVFLECVQDMDHENMFWYRQDPGLGLRLIYFSYDVKMKEKGDIPEGYSVSREKKERFSLILESASTNQTSMYLCASSLTVIRGTDTQYFGPGTRLTVL.

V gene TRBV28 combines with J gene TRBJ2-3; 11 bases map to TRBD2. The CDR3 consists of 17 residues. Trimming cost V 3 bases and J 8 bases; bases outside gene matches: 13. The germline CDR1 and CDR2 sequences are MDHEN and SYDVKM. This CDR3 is CASSFGTSGNNRRTQYF. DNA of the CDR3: TGTGCCAGCAGTTTCGGGACTAGCGGAAATAATAGACGTACGCAGTATTTT.

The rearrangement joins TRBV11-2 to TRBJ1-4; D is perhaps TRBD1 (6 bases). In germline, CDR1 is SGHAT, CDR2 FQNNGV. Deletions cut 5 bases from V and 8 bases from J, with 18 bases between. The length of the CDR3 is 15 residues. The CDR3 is CASSDWGRGGEKLFF. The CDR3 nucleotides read TGTGCCAGCAGCGATTGGGGCAGGGGAGGGGAAAAACTGTTTTTT.

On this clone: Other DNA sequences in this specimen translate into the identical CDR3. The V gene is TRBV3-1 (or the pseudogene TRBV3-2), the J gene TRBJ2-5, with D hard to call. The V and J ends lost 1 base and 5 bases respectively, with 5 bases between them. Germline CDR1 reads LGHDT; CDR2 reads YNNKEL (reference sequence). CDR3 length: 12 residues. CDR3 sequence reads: CASSQVRETQYF. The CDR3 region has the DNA TGTGCCAGCAGCCAAGTGAGGGAGACCCAGTACTTC.

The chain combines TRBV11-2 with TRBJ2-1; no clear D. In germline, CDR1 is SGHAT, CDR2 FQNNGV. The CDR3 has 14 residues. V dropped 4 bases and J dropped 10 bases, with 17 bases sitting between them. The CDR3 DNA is TGTGCCAGCAGCTCTCATTTTGACTCCATAGAGCAGTTCTTC. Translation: CASSSHFDSIEQFF.

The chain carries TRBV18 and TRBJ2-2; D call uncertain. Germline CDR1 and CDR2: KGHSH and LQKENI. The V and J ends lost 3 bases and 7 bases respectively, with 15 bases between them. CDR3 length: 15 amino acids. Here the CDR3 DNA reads TGTGCCAGCTCACCTGGGTCCGGGTACATCGGGGAGCTGTTTTTT. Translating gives CASSPGSGYIGELFF.

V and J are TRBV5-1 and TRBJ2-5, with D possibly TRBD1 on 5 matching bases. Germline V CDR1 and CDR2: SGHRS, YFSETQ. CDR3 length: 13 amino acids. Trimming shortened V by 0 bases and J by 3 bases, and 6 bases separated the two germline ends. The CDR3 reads CASSLGGEETQYF. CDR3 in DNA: TGCGCCAGCAGCTTGGGGGGCGAAGAGACCCAGTACTTC.

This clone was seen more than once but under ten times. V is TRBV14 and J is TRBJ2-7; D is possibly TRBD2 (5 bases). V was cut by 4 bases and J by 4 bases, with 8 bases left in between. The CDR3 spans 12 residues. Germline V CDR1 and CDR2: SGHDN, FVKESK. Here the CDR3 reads CASSPTGYEQYF. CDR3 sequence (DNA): TGTGCCAGCAGCCCGACGGGGTACGAGCAGTACTTC.

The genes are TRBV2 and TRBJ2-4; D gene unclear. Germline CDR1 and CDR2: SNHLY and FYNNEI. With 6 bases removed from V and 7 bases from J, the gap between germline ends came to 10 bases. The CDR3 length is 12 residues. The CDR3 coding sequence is TGTGCCAGCAGGGCGGTTGGGAACATTCAGTACTTC. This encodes CASRAVGNIQYF.

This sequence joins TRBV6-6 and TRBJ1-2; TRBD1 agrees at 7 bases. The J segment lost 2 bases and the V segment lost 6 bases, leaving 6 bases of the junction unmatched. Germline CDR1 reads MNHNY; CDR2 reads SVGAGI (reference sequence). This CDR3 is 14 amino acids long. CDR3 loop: CASRGTEKNYGYTF. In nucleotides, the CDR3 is TGTGCCAGCAGAGGGACAGAAAAAAACTATGGCTACACCTTC.

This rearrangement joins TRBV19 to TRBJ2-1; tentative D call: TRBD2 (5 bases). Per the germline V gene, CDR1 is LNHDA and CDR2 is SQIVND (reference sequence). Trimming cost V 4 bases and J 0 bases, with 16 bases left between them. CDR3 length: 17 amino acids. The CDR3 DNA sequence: TGTGCCAGTAGTACCCATGAAGCGGAGACCTCCTACAATGAGCAGTTCTTC. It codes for CASSTHEAETSYNEQFF.

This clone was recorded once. CDR3 loop: CASNMRLAGGPGFF. CDR3 sequence (DNA): TGTGCCAGCAACATGAGGCTAGCGGGAGGTCCTGGCTTCTTC. The chain carries TRBV28 and TRBJ2-1, with 11 bases that match TRBD2. Per germline, CDR1 MDHEN and CDR2 SYDVKM. The length of the CDR3 is 14 residues. Trimming took 7 bases from V and 16 from J; bases not matched to a gene: 15.